This T cell receptor beta chain was recorded in a study of neurological immune-mediated disorders. Overall study findings and caveats: The greatest TCR clonal expansion occurred in HTLV-1-associated myelopathy and the least in multiple sclerosis, which fell below healthy controls. The absence of any CDR3 amino acid sequence shared by expanded clones across subjects suggests that repertoires were private in all groups.

This clonotype was seen repeatedly, ten times or more. The antigen is undetermined. Preparation of the unsorted libraries drew on 2 million PBMCs stored at -80 C. The authors produced cDNA by 5'RACE using 10-nucleotide random UMIs. MiXCR was run by TCRdb on the 5' RACE reads, yielding one entry per CDR3 protein. The sample includes tens of thousands of distinct CDR3 sequences, about 9.3% of them seen just once. Germline CDR1 and CDR2: SGHAT and FQNNGV. The CDR3 is made up of 15 amino acids. V dropped 2 bases and J dropped 8; count of bases not matched to a gene: 9. The chain is built from TRBV11-2 and TRBJ2-1; 7 bases align to TRBD1. The sequenced material came from PBMCs. The receptor was derived from a woman aged 25 to 45 with HTLV-1-associated myelopathy (HAM/TSP). The CDR3 sequence: CASSLMTGRVDEQFF. For the CDR3, the DNA is TGTGCCAGCAGCTTAATGACAGGGAGAGTCGATGAGCAGTTCTTC. The whole variable domain, filled in from reference TRBV11-2 and TRBJ2-1, reads EAGVAQSPRYKIIEKRQSVAFWCNPISGHATLYWYQQILGQGPKLLIQFQNNGVVDDSQLPKDRFSAERLKGVDSTLKIQPAKLEDSAVYLCASSLMTGRVDEQFFGPGTRLTVL.